This T cell receptor (beta chain) was identified in a study of T cell responses to AZD1222 COVID-19 vaccine. Looking at the study overall: Analyses pooled second doses at about 4 or about 12 weeks.

The assay was immunoSEQ multiplex PCR, and TCRdb's table has in-frame clones only and misses some. The sample lists more than 85,000 clones; about 88% were seen once. The origin of this receptor is an adult in good health. Sequencing was performed on peripheral blood, taken on day 0 of AZD1222 vaccination.

CDR3 loop: CASSADRSTEAFF. The CDR3 DNA follows: TGTGCCAGCAGTGCTGACAGGTCCACTGAAGCTTTCTTT. The rearrangement joins TRBV2 to TRBJ1-1; the D gene is possibly TRBD1 (6 bases). Trimming took off 4 bases at V and 4 bases at J, with 10 bases between the two ends. The CDR3 runs 13 residues. Germline CDR1 is SNHLY and CDR2 is FYNNEI. Filled out from reference TRBV2 and TRBJ1-1, the complete variable domain reads EPEVTQTPSHQVTQMGQEVILRCVPISNHLYFYWYRQILGQKVEFLVSFYNNEISEKSEIFDDQFSVERPDGSNFTLKIRSTKLEDSAMYFCASSADRSTEAFFGQGTRLTVV.